This is a list of T cell receptor beta chains from one sample in a study of shared clonotypes between healthy human individuals. The repertoire was sequenced with immunoSEQ multiplex PCR; TCRdb's copy has only in-frame clones and lacks some. The table has 2 million to 2.5 million clones, about 95% seen once. The sequenced sample was naive CD8+ T cells sorted from blood. The receptors were gathered from a man between 18 and 29 years old in good health. Both conserved end residues are part of each CDR3. The D gene is left open where the match is weak. Only some rows state a clone size, as once, few, many or a class for expanded clones.

clone size	D gene	V gene	J gene	CDR3 DNA	CDR3 protein
NA	NA	TRBV6-6	TRBJ1-5	TGTGCCAGCAGCCAAACACGGTGGCCCCAGCATTTT	CASSQTRWPQHF
NA	NA	TRBV7-9	TRBJ1-2	TGTGCCAGCAGCAAAGAGACGGGGGGCTACACCTTC	CASSKETGGYTF
NA	TRBD2	TRBV11-2	TRBJ2-1	TGTGCCAGCAGCCCAAGGTCCTCTCTAGCGGGAGGTTACAATGAGCAGTTCTTC	CASSPRSSLAGGYNEQFF
NA	NA	TRBV28	TRBJ2-5	TGTGCCAGCAGTTTGGGGGGCTCCCAAGAGACCCAGTACTTC	CASSLGGSQETQYF
NA	TRBD1	TRBV29-1	TRBJ2-7	TGCAGCGCGCGACAGGGGTCTTACGAGCAGTACTTC	CSARQGSYEQYF
NA	NA	TRBV27	TRBJ2-2	TGTGCCAGCAGTCCCCTTGAGGGCGTCGGGGAGCTGTTTTTT	CASSPLEGVGELFF
NA	NA	TRBV19	TRBJ2-7	TGTGCCAGTAGTGTGGACGGAGGAGACTCCTACGAGCAGTACTTC	CASSVDGGDSYEQYF
NA	NA	TRBV7-6	TRBJ2-7	TGTGCCAGCAGCTTAGATGGGGTAGGGTACGAGCAGTACTTC	CASSLDGVGYEQYF
once	NA	TRBV4-1	TRBJ2-1	TGCGCCAGCAGCCAAGAAAGAGGGGCGGAGGAGAGTCTCTACAATGAGCAGTTCTTC	CASSQERGAEESLYNEQFF
NA	NA	TRBV10-2	TRBJ1-2	TGCGCCAGCAGCAGTAACCGGGGTTTTGACTATGGCTACACCTTC	CASSSNRGFDYGYTF
few	NA	TRBV18	TRBJ2-7	TGTGCCAGCTCACCAGATAACCCCTACGAGCAGTACTTC	CASSPDNPYEQYF
NA	TRBD1	TRBV13	TRBJ2-1	TGTGCCAGCAGCGCGGACCGGGACAGTAACAATGAGCAGTTCTTC	CASSADRDSNNEQFF